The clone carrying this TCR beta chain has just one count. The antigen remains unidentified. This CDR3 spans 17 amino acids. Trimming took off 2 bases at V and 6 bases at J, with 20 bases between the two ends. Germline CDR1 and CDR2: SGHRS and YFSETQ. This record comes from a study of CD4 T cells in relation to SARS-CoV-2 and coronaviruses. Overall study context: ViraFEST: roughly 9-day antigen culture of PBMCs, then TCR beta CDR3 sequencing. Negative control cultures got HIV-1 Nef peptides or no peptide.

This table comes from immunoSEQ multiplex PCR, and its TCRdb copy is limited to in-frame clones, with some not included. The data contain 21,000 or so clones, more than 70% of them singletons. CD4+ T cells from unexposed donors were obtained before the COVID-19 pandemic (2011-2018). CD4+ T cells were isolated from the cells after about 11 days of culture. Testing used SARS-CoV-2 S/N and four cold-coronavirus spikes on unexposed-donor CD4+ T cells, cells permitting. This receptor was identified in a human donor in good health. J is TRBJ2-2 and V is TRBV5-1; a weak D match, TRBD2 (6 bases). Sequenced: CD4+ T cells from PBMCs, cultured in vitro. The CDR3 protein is CASSFGKLGGSSGELFF. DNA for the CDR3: TGCGCCAGCAGCTTCGGCAAACTCGGGGGTAGCTCCGGGGAGCTGTTTTTT.